This entry is about one TCR beta chain. The data are from a study of blood T cell repertoires in COVID-19. Study details: Sample material is recorded as cDNA or gDNA derived from T cells, B-cell-depleted T cells, or PBMCs.

V lost 7 bases to trimming and J lost 0 bases, with 2 bases between them. Germline CDR1 is MNHEY and CDR2 is SVGAGI. There are 11 residues in the CDR3. The assay was immunoSEQ multiplex PCR, and TCRdb's table has in-frame clones only and misses some. The table lists around 250,000 clones, about 90% of them singletons. Sequencing was done on a sample of peripheral blood. The V gene is TRBV6-5, the J gene TRBJ2-3; no clear D. This sequence was found in a man in his sixties with acute or convalescent COVID-19. CDR3 sequence (DNA): TGTGCCAGCATAAGCACAGATACGCAGTATTTT. This gives the protein CASISTDTQYF.